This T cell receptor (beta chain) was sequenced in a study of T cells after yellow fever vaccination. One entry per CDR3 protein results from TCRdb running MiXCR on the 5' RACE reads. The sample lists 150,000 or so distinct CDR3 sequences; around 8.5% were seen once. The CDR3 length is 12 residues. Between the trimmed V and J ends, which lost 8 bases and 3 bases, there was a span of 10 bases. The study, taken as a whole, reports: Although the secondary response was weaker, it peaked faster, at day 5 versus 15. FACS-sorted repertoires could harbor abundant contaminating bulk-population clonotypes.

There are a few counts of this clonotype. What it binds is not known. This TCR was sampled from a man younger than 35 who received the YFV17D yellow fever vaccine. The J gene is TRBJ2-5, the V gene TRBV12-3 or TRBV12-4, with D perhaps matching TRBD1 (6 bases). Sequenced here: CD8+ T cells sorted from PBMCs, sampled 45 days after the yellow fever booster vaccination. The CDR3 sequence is CASGWDKETQYF. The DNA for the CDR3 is TGTGCCAGCGGGTGGGACAAAGAGACCCAGTACTTC.